The 18 T cell receptor beta chains reported below all come from one sample, sequenced in a study of radiotherapy plus CTLA-4 blockade in lung cancer. Profiled with immunoSEQ multiplex PCR; TCRdb holds only in-frame clones, not every one. Found here are about 120,000 clones, more than 80% of them singletons; the top ten hold 5.5% to 8%. The material was peripheral blood, obtained from a patient treated with radiotherapy plus ipilimumab. The receptor source for this set is a human donor with non-small cell lung cancer that progressed on radiotherapy plus ipilimumab.

This chain uses TRBV25-1 with TRBJ1-4, with D perhaps matching TRBD1 (5 bases). V lost 5 bases and J lost 7, with 17 bases in between. This CDR3 has 15 amino acids. Per germline, CDR1 MGHDK and CDR2 SYGVNS. The CDR3 reads CASSSPEGLREKLFF. DNA for the CDR3: TGTGCCAGCAGTTCCCCCGAGGGACTACGTGAAAAACTGTTTTTT.

V gene TRBV6-1 combines with J gene TRBJ1-2; 7 bases line up with TRBD1. Germline assignment: CDR1 MNHNS and CDR2 SASEGT. Trimming cost V 0 bases and J 4 bases; bases outside gene matches: 14. This CDR3 spans 18 amino acids. The CDR3 loop reads CASSEALGGGDRAYGYTF. The CDR3 DNA reads as TGTGCCAGCAGTGAAGCCCTCGGCGGGGGTGACAGGGCCTATGGCTACACCTTC.

The gene calls are TRBV5-6 and TRBJ1-4; D unclear. Germline V CDR1 and CDR2: SGHDT, YYEEEE. This CDR3 is built from 13 residues. Trimming cost V 2 bases and J 5 bases, with 7 bases left between them. The CDR3 loop is CASSFRGNEKLFF. The CDR3 DNA is TGTGCCAGCAGCTTCCGGGGAAATGAAAAACTGTTTTTT.

This chain joins TRBV19 and TRBJ2-7; D gene unclear. V was cut by 3 bases and J by 0 bases, with 9 bases left in between. The germline V gene encodes CDR1 LNHDA and CDR2 SQIVND (reference sequence). The CDR3 is 14 residues long. CDR3 residues: CASSMDLGSYEQYF. The CDR3, as DNA: TGTGCCAGTAGTATGGACCTAGGCTCCTACGAGCAGTACTTC.

The chain has TRBV27 and TRBJ1-4; D is possibly TRBD1 (6 bases). V was trimmed by 8 bases and J by 0 bases, leaving 16 bases between them. The CDR3 sequence is 16 residues long. In germline, CDR1 is MNHEY, CDR2 SMNVEV (reference sequence). The CDR3 coding sequence is TGTGCCAGCTCTGAGGAACAGGGCCCAACTAATGAAAAACTGTTTTTT. As protein: CASSEEQGPTNEKLFF.

The chain combines TRBV19 with TRBJ1-5; TRBD1 matches 7 bases. The J segment lost 0 bases and the V segment lost 4 bases, leaving 6 bases of the junction unmatched. The germline V gene has CDR1 LNHDA and CDR2 SQIVND (reference sequence). The CDR3 totals 16 residues. The CDR3 DNA reads as TGTGCCAGTAGTACCCCCAGGGGGTATAGCAATCAGCCCCAGCATTTT. Its translation: CASSTPRGYSNQPQHF.

V and J are TRBV21-1 and TRBJ1-4; the table's D call, TRBD1, has no DNA check behind it. TRBV21-1 is marked as a pseudogene. The CDR3 covers 14 residues. The CDR3 DNA follows: TGTGCCAGCAGCCGACCGGGACAACTCGAAAAACTGTTTTTT. It yields the protein CASSRPGQLEKLFF.

V is TRBV11-3 and J is TRBJ1-3; TRBD1 might be the D (6 bases). V gave up 5 bases and J gave up 0 bases, with 8 bases separating them. The CDR3 loop spans 14 amino acids. Germline V lookup: CDR1 SGHNT, CDR2 YENEEA. The CDR3 DNA reads as TGTGCCAGCAGCCAGGGGTACTCTGGAAACACCATATATTTT. Translating gives CASSQGYSGNTIYF.

V is TRBV2 and J is TRBJ1-1; 9 positions agree with TRBD1. V lost 7 bases, J lost 1 base, and 1 base stayed unmatched. The CDR3 totals 13 residues. Per germline, CDR1 SNHLY and CDR2 FYNNEI. The CDR3 bases are TGTGCCAGCATGGACAGGGGGAACACTGAAGCTTTCTTT. Translated, it gives CASMDRGNTEAFF.

The chain joins TRBV7-9 to TRBJ1-2, with unresolved D. The CDR3 is made up of 13 amino acids. V lost 5 bases and J 8 bases, leaving 15 bases between the germline ends. CDR1 is SEHNR, CDR2 FQNEAQ, per germline (reference sequence). For the CDR3, the DNA is TGTGCCAGCAGCCCCCCTGGTTTCAGCGGCTACACCTTC. Protein product: CASSPPGFSGYTF.

CDR3 DNA: TGTGCCAGCAGTGCGGTGCGGGCTGGAAACACCATATATTTT. Its protein is CASSAVRAGNTIYF. The V call is TRBV6-1, the J call TRBJ1-3; D is unclear. V lost 4 bases, J lost 2 bases, and 9 bases lay in between. Germline V gene sequence: CDR1 MNHNS, CDR2 SASEGT. This CDR3 is 14 amino acids long.

In its sample, this clone ranks as medium-sized. The chain is built from TRBV14 and TRBJ2-7; 9 bases map to TRBD1. Trimming removed 11 bases from V and 7 bases from J; junction bases left unmatched: 9. Germline CDR1 and CDR2: SGHDN and FVKESK. This CDR3 has 12 amino acids. In nucleotides, the CDR3 is TGTGCCGGTGGACAGGGGCGACCGGAGCAGTACTTC. Translated: CAGGQGRPEQYF.

The rearrangement links TRBV19 to TRBJ1-5; TRBD1 might be the D (5 bases). Germline CDR1 LNHDA, CDR2 SQIVND (reference sequence). The CDR3 extends over 15 amino acids. V was shortened by 6 bases and J by 8 bases, with 20 bases between the two germline ends. CDR3 region: CASRTAFGGKEPQHF. In nucleotides, the CDR3 is TGTGCCAGTAGGACCGCTTTCGGGGGGAAGGAGCCCCAGCATTTT.

V is TRBV28 and J is TRBJ1-5; 9 bases align to TRBD1. The J segment lost 7 bases and the V segment lost 4 bases, leaving 5 bases of the junction unmatched. Germline V CDR1 and CDR2: MDHEN, SYDVKM. CDR3 length: 14 amino acids. This CDR3 is CASSSGQGNQPQHF. In DNA, the CDR3 is TGTGCCAGCAGTTCCGGACAGGGGAACCAGCCCCAGCATTTT.

The count of this clone is one. CDR3 DNA: TGCGCCAGCAGCCAAGGGCCCGAGACCCAGTACTTC. Its translation is CASSQGPETQYF. The chain recombines TRBV4-1 with TRBJ2-5, with D hard to call. The CDR3 is 12 residues long. V was cut by 1 base and J by 5 bases, with 5 bases left in between. The germline V gene has CDR1 MGHRA and CDR2 YSYEKL.

V is TRBV30 and J is TRBJ2-4; 7 nucleotides match TRBD2. Germline V CDR1 and CDR2: GTSNPN, SVGIG (reference sequence). The V segment lost 0 bases and the J segment 1 base; nucleotides outside the gene matches: 3. The CDR3 extends over 15 amino acids. The CDR3 region is CAWSVPREAKNIQYF. CDR3 coding DNA: TGTGCCTGGAGTGTACCGCGGGAGGCCAAAAACATTCAGTACTTC.

The chain couples TRBV7-2 to TRBJ1-3, with unresolved D. CDR1 is SGHTA, CDR2 FQGNSA, per germline. CDR3 length: 16 residues. V was trimmed by 5 bases and J by 2 bases, leaving 16 bases between them. The chain's CDR3 is CASSPGSGFAGNTIYF. The CDR3 DNA reads as TGTGCCAGCAGCCCCGGGTCGGGGTTTGCTGGAAACACCATATATTTT.

This chain connects TRBV6-5 to TRBJ1-1, with a weak D call TRBD1 (5 bases). V lost 5 bases to trimming and J lost 2 bases, with 9 bases between them. CDR1 MNHEY and CDR2 SVGAGI come from the germline V gene. This CDR3 has 13 residues. CDR3 DNA sequence: TGTGCCAGCAGTGACAGCACTAACACTGAAGCTTTCTTT. Amino acids: CASSDSTNTEAFF.